What follows is one T cell receptor beta chain and its context. Trimming removed 7 bases at V and 5 bases at J, with 17 bases between. The CDR3 is made up of 14 amino acids. Germline V lookup: CDR1 MNHNS, CDR2 SASEGT. TCRdb reprocessed the 5' RACE reads via MiXCR and lists one record per CDR3 protein. The repertoire holds approximately 53,000 distinct CDR3 sequences, with 25% to 30% as singletons. Source material: tumor-infiltrating memory CD4+ T cells sorted from the breast tumor. The subset is: memory CD4+ T cells, CD4+CD45RO+CD25-. This TCR derives from a female donor with breast cancer. The chain links TRBV6-1 to TRBJ1-1, with D unresolved. The chain's CDR3 is CASIKMSPGTEAFF. CDR3 DNA: TGTGCCAGCATCAAGATGTCGCCTGGTACTGAAGCTTTCTTT.